Listed here are 22 T cell receptor beta chains from one sample, sequenced in a study of blood T cell repertoires in COVID-19. Sequencing used immunoSEQ multiplex PCR; TCRdb keeps in-frame clones, though not all of them. The data hold fewer than 350,000 clones, with roughly 85% observed a single time. Source material: PBMCs or T cells enriched from blood (not recorded which). The receptors were gathered from a middle-aged woman who had recovered from COVID-19.

The chain links TRBV5-1 to TRBJ1-3, with D possibly matching TRBD1 (6 bases). The CDR3 is 16 residues long. The V end was cut by 4 bases, the J end by 1 base, with 15 bases between. Germline CDR1 SGHRS, CDR2 YFSETQ. The CDR3 DNA reads TGCGCCAGCAGCCTTGAACAGGGATTTTCTGGAAACACCATATATTTT. Residues: CASSLEQGFSGNTIYF.

The chain couples TRBV27 to TRBJ1-2; 11 positions agree with TRBD1. Per germline, CDR1 MNHEY and CDR2 SMNVEV (reference sequence). CDR3 length equals 15 residues. The ends lost 7 bases at V and 6 bases at J; junction bases unmatched: 10. CDR3 in DNA: TGTGCCAGCACCCGGACAGGGGGCGCCGCCCATGGCTACACCTTC. This translates into CASTRTGGAAHGYTF.

This chain uses TRBV27 with TRBJ2-3, with D unresolved. Looked up from germline, CDR1 is MNHEY and CDR2 is SMNVEV (reference sequence). There are 14 residues in the CDR3. Trimming pared 0 bases from V and 2 bases from J, leaving 6 bases between. CDR3 region: CASSLSLNTDTQYF. Here the CDR3 DNA reads TGTGCCAGCAGTTTATCGCTAAACACAGATACGCAGTATTTT.

This clone was seen only a few times. The CDR3 DNA reads TGTGCCAGTAGTATACTCGTGGGCGCAGAGACCCAGTACTTC. This sequence encodes CASSILVGAETQYF. The chain is built from TRBV19 and TRBJ2-5; unclear D gene. CDR1 is LNHDA, CDR2 SQIVND, per germline (reference sequence). Trimming shortened V by 2 bases and J by 4 bases, and 11 bases separated the two germline ends. The CDR3 runs 14 residues.

This clone has just one count. The chain combines TRBV7-8 with TRBJ2-7, with 9 nucleotides matching TRBD2. The CDR3 extends over 14 amino acids. The germline CDR1 and CDR2 sequences are SGHVS and FQNEAQ. Germline trimming cut 2 bases from V and 7 bases from J; bases unmatched to any gene: 6. CDR3 DNA: TGTGCCAGCAGCTTACTGGGACTAGCCGGGGAGCAGTACTTC. This codes for CASSLLGLAGEQYF. The full variable domain, with the rest looked up from reference TRBV7-8 and TRBJ2-7, is GAGVSQSPRYKVAKRGQDVALRCDPISGHVSLFWYQQALGQGPEFLTYFQNEAQLDKSGLPSDRFFAERPEGSVSTLKIQRTQQEDSAVYLCASSLLGLAGEQYFGPGTRLTVT.

The V and J genes are TRBV19 and TRBJ2-1; TRBD2 matches 10 bases. V shed 5 bases and J 1 base; nucleotides not matched to a gene: 20. The CDR3 extends over 21 amino acids. The germline V gene encodes CDR1 LNHDA and CDR2 SQIVND (reference sequence). The DNA of the CDR3 is TGTGCCAGTAGTCCATCTACTAGCGGGACTGACACCCGAAATTCCTACAATGAGCAGTTCTTC. Encoded protein: CASSPSTSGTDTRNSYNEQFF.

The chain employs TRBV7-2 and TRBJ2-1; D gene uncertain. This CDR3 spans 12 amino acids. Germline CDR1 and CDR2: SGHTA and FQGNSA. Trimming removed 1 base at V and 5 bases at J, with 3 bases between. Written as DNA, the CDR3 is TGTGCCAGCAGCTTAGTCAACAATGAGCAGTTCTTC. Translation: CASSLVNNEQFF.

CDR3: CASTRWAGGPDTGELFF. The CDR3 region has the DNA TGTGCCAGCACCCGCTGGGCGGGAGGGCCCGACACCGGGGAGCTGTTTTTT. V gene TRBV5-4 combines with J gene TRBJ2-2; 9 bases are a match to TRBD2. The J segment lost 3 bases and the V segment lost 6 bases, leaving 12 bases of the junction unmatched. Germline CDR1 is SGHNT and CDR2 is YYREEE (reference sequence). The CDR3 runs to 17 residues.

The V call is TRBV7-9, the J call TRBJ2-7; D possibly corresponds to TRBD1 (5 bases). V was cut by 5 bases and J by 3 bases, with 14 bases left in between. The CDR3 has 14 residues. Germline V gene data show CDR1 as SEHNR and CDR2 as FQNEAQ (reference sequence). The CDR3 protein is CASSGDSLLYEQYF. The CDR3 DNA reads as TGTGCCAGCAGCGGCGACAGCTTACTCTACGAGCAGTACTTC.

This clone was seen only once. The chain is built from TRBV28 and TRBJ2-3; D possibly corresponds to TRBD2 (6 bases). The ends were cut back, 5 bases at V and 5 bases at J, with 20 bases in the middle. The CDR3 is 16 amino acids. The germline V gene has CDR1 MDHEN and CDR2 SYDVKM. Here the CDR3 DNA reads TGTGCCAGCAGTCGGAACGGGGCGGGATCGGTAGATACGCAGTATTTT. This translates into CASSRNGAGSVDTQYF.

The chain joins TRBV27 to TRBJ1-1; D is perhaps TRBD1 (5 bases). Germline V gene sequence: CDR1 MNHEY, CDR2 SMNVEV (reference sequence). The ends were cut back, 5 bases at V and 5 bases at J, with 12 bases in the middle. The CDR3 totals 13 residues. Here the CDR3 DNA reads TGTGCCAGCAGTAGGGGTGGGAGGACTGAAGCTTTCTTT. Protein: CASSRGGRTEAFF.

The V and J genes are TRBV2 and TRBJ1-1; D remains unclear. The CDR3 length is 14 residues. Germline V gene sequence: CDR1 SNHLY, CDR2 FYNNEI. Trimming took 7 bases from V and 1 from J, leaving 13 bases between them. The CDR3 spells CASIERAPNTEAFF. DNA of the CDR3: TGTGCCAGCATTGAGAGGGCCCCGAACACTGAAGCTTTCTTT. Combining the CDR3 with reference TRBV2 and TRBJ1-1 gives the whole variable domain EPEVTQTPSHQVTQMGQEVILRCVPISNHLYFYWYRQILGQKVEFLVSFYNNEISEKSEIFDDQFSVERPDGSNFTLKIRSTKLEDSAMYFCASIERAPNTEAFFGQGTRLTVV.

The chain has TRBV19 and TRBJ1-6; no reliable D call. CDR3 length: 14 residues. With 4 bases removed from V and 8 bases from J, the gap between germline ends came to 12 bases. Per the germline V gene, CDR1 is LNHDA and CDR2 is SQIVND (reference sequence). CDR3 sequence (DNA): TGTGCCAGTAGTAAGAGGACTCCATATTCACCCCTCCACTTT. As protein: CASSKRTPYSPLHF. The full variable domain, completed using reference TRBV19 and TRBJ1-6, is DGGITQSPKYLFRKEGQNVTLSCEQNLNHDAMYWYRQDPGQGLRLIYYSQIVNDFQKGDIAEGYSVSREKKESFPLTVTSAQKNPTAFYLCASSKRTPYSPLHFGNGTRLTVT.

The V gene is TRBV15, the J gene TRBJ2-5; 8 bases match TRBD1. V trimming: 1 base; J trimming: 10 bases; junction bases outside the gene matches: 8. The CDR3 sequence is 14 residues long. The germline V gene has CDR1 LNHNV and CDR2 YYDKDF (reference sequence). CDR3 loop: CATSRVATGVNQYF. CDR3 bases: TGTGCCACCAGCAGAGTGGCGACAGGGGTGAACCAGTACTTC.

This clone appeared once. This CDR3 is CASSPGTGGKTEAFF. The DNA for the CDR3 is TGTGCCAGCAGCCCGGGGACAGGGGGCAAGACTGAAGCTTTCTTT. The chain employs TRBV7-2 and TRBJ1-1; TRBD1 agrees at 12 bases. The CDR3 covers 15 residues. Germline loops: CDR1 SGHTA, CDR2 FQGNSA. J lost 5 bases, V lost 5 bases, and 6 bases had no gene match.

The CDR3 protein is CASSPLPGQGYEQYF. The CDR3 bases are TGTGCCAGCAGTCCTCTCCCGGGACAGGGATACGAGCAGTACTTC. The chain employs TRBV2 and TRBJ2-7, with 9 bases fitting TRBD1. Germline-derived CDR1 and CDR2 are SNHLY and FYNNEI. This CDR3 has 15 amino acids. Trimming took 5 bases from V and 4 from J; bases not matched to a gene: 9. Full variable domain (missing parts from reference TRBV2 and TRBJ2-7): EPEVTQTPSHQVTQMGQEVILRCVPISNHLYFYWYRQILGQKVEFLVSFYNNEISEKSEIFDDQFSVERPDGSNFTLKIRSTKLEDSAMYFCASSPLPGQGYEQYFGPGTRLTVT.

CDR3: CASSLGASMNEQFF. In nucleotides, the CDR3 is TGTGCCAGCAGCTTAGGGGCCTCTATGAATGAGCAGTTCTTC. This sequence joins TRBV7-6 and TRBJ2-1; D gene uncertain. Germline lookup yields CDR1 SGHVS and CDR2 FNYEAQ. The CDR3 totals 14 residues. With 1 base removed from V and 7 bases from J, the gap between germline ends came to 11 bases.

This chain connects TRBV7-3 to TRBJ2-3; 11 nucleotides match TRBD1. CDR1 SGHTA and CDR2 FQGTGA come from the germline V gene. The CDR3 has 17 amino acids. J gave up 1 base and V 4 bases, and 7 bases lay outside the gene matches. CDR3 region: CASSWTGGARGTDTQYF. Written as DNA, the CDR3 is TGTGCCAGCAGCTGGACAGGGGGCGCGAGGGGCACAGATACGCAGTATTTT.

This sequence joins TRBV11-2 and TRBJ2-7, with TRBD1 matching 12 bases. The length of the CDR3 is 16 residues. The ends lost 3 bases at V and 7 bases at J; junction bases unmatched: 10. Per the germline V gene, CDR1 is SGHAT and CDR2 is FQNNGV. In DNA form, the CDR3 reads TGTGCCAGCAGCTTCTTGGTGGGACAGGGGGCTGGAGAGCAGTACTTC. Protein: CASSFLVGQGAGEQYF.

The rearrangement joins TRBV19 to TRBJ2-5; 8 bases match TRBD2. The CDR3 consists of 14 residues. Germline CDR1 and CDR2: LNHDA and SQIVND (reference sequence). Unmatched junction bases numbered 12, after V lost 8 bases and J lost 7 bases. The CDR3 DNA sequence: TGTGCCAGTTCAACCGGGGGGGAATCGGGGACCCAGTACTTC. This codes for CASSTGGESGTQYF.

The chain uses TRBV12-3 or TRBV12-4 and TRBJ2-7, with D possibly being TRBD1 (6 bases). This CDR3 is 13 amino acids long. V was shortened by 3 bases and J by 5 bases, with 11 bases between the two germline ends. CDR3 loop: CASSLARGNEQYF. The CDR3 DNA follows: TGTGCCAGCAGTTTGGCTAGGGGGAACGAGCAGTACTTC.

This chain uses TRBV5-6 with TRBJ1-5; D perhaps matches TRBD1 (6 bases). V lost 4 bases, J lost 4 bases, and 9 bases lay in between. The germline gives CDR1 SGHDT, CDR2 YYEEEE. This CDR3 has 13 residues. CDR3 coding DNA: TGTGCCAGCAGCCGACAGGCTAATCAGCCCCAGCATTTT. Protein: CASSRQANQPQHF.